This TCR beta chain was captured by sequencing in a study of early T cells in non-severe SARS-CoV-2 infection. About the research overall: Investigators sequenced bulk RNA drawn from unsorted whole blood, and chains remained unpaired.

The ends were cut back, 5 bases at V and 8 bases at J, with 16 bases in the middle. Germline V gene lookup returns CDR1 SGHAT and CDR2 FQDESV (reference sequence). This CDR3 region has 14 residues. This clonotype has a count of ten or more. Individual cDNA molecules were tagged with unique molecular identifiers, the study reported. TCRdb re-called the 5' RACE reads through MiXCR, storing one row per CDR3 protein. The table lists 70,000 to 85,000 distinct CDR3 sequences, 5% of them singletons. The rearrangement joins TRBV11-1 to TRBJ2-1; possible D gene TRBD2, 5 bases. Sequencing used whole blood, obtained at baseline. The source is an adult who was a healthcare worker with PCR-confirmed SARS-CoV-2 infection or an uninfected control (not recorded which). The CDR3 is CASSRPEGSDEQFF. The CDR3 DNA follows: TGTGCCAGCAGCCGCCCCGAGGGTTCCGATGAGCAGTTCTTC.